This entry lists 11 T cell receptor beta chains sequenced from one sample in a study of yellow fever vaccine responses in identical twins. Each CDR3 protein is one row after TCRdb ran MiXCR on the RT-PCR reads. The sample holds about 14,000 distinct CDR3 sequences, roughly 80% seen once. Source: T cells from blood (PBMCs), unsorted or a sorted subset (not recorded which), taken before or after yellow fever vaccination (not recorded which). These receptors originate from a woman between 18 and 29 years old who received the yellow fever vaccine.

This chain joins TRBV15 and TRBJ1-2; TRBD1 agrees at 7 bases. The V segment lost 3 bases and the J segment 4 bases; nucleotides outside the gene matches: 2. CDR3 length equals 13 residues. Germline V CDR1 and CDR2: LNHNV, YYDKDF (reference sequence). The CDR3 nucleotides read TGTGCCACCAGCAGGGGGGACAGCTATGGCTACACCTTC. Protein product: CATSRGDSYGYTF. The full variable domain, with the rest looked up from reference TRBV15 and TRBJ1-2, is DAMVIQNPRYQVTQFGKPVTLSCSQTLNHNVMYWYQQKSSQAPKLLFHYYDKDFNNEADTPDNFQSRRPNTSFCFLDIRSPGLGDTAMYLCATSRGDSYGYTFGSGTRLTVV.

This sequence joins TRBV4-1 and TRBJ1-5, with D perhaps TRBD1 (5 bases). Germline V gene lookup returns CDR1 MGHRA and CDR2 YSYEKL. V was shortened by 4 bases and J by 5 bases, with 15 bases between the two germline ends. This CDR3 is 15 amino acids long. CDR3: CASSPAWGFDQPQHF. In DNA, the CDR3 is TGCGCCAGCAGCCCTGCATGGGGGTTTGATCAGCCCCAGCATTTT.

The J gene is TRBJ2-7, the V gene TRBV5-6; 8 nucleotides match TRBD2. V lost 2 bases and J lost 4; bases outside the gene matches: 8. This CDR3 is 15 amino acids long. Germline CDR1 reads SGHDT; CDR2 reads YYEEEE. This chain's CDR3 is CASSFRRGGQYEQYV. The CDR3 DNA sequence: TGTGCCAGCAGCTTTCGCCGGGGGGGCCAATACGAGCAGTACGTC.

CDR3 nucleotides: TGCGCCAGCAGCCAAGTTGGGGACAGGGCAACTCTCACCTTC. This encodes CASSQVGDRATLTF. This sequence joins TRBV4-1 and TRBJ1-2; 9 positions agree with TRBD1. Germline V gene sequence: CDR1 MGHRA, CDR2 YSYEKL. The V segment lost 1 base and the J segment 13 bases; nucleotides outside the gene matches: 10. The CDR3 totals 14 residues.

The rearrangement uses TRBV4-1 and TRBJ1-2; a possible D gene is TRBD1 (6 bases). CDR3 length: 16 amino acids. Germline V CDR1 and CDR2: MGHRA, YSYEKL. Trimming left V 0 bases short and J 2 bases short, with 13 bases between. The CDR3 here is CASSQEGGRDNYGYTF. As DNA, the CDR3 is TGCGCCAGCAGCCAAGAAGGGGGAAGAGACAACTATGGCTACACCTTC.

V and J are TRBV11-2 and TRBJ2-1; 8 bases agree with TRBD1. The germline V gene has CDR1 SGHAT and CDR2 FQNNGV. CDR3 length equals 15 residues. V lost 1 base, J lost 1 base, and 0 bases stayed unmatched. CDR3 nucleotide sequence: TGTGCCAGCAGCTTAGGGACAGGGTCCTACAATGAGCAGTTCTTC. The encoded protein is CASSLGTGSYNEQFF.

The CDR3 DNA sequence: TGTGCCAGCAGTTTTCTAGCGGGTAGGGACAATGAGCAGTTCTTC. This sequence encodes CASSFLAGRDNEQFF. The V call is TRBV5-4, the J call TRBJ2-1; 8 bases map to TRBD2. The V gene end was trimmed by 5 bases and the J gene end by 5 bases; junction bases not matched to a gene: 9. Looked up from germline, CDR1 is SGHNT and CDR2 is YYREEE (reference sequence). The CDR3 extends over 15 amino acids.

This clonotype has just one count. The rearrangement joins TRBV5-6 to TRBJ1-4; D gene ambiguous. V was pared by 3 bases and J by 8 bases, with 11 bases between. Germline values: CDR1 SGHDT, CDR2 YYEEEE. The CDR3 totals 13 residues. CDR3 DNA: TGTGCCAGCAGCTCCCACTTAGGCGAAAAACTGTTTTTT. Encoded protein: CASSSHLGEKLFF.

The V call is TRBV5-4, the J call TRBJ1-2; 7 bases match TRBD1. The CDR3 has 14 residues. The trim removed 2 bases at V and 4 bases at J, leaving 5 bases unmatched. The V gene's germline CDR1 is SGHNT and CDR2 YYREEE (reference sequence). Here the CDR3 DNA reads TGTGCCAGCAGCTTCACAGGGGTAACCTATGGCTACACCTTC. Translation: CASSFTGVTYGYTF.

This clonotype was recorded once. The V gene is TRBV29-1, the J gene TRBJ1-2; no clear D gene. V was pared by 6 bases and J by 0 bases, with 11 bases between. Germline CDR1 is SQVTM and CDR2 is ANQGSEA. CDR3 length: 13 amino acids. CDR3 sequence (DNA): TGCAGCGTAACCGACGGATCTAACTATGGCTACACCTTC. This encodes CSVTDGSNYGYTF. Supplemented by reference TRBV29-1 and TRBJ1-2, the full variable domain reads SAVISQKPSRDICQRGTSLTIQCQVDSQVTMMFWYRQQPGQSLTLIATANQGSEATYESGFVIDKFPISRPNLTFSTLTVSNMSPEDSSIYLCSVTDGSNYGYTFGSGTRLTVV.

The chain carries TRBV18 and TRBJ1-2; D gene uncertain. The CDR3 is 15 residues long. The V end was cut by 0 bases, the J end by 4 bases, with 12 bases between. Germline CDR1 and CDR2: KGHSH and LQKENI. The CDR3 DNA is TGTGCCAGCTCACCACCAGGGTTGGAAGCCTATGGCTACACCTTC. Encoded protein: CASSPPGLEAYGYTF.